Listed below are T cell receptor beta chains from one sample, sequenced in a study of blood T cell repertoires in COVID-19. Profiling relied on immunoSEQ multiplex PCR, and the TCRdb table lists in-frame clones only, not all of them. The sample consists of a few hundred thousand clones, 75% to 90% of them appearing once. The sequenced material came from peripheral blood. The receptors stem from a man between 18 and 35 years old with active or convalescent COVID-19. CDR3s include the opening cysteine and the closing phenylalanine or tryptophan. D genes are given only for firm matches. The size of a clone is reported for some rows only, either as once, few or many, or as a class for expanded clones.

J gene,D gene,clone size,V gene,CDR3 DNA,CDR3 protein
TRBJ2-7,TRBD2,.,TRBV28,TGTGCCAGCAGCACGACTAGCGGGAGGACCGAGCAGTACTTC,CASSTTSGRTEQYF
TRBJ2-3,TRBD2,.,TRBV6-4,TGTGCCAGCAGTCGACTAGCGGGAACGGGAGATACGCAGTATTTT,CASSRLAGTGDTQYF
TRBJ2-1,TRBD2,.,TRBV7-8,TGTGCCAGCAGCTTAGGGGGAGCGGGGGGGCTGAATGAGCAGTTCTTC,CASSLGGAGGLNEQFF
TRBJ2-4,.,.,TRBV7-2,TGTGCCAGCAGCTTAGTTGTGGGGGCCGTGAAAAACATTCAGTACTTC,CASSLVVGAVKNIQYF
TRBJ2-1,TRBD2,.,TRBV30,TGTGCCTGGAGTGTACGGGAACTAGCGGGGGGGCCAAACGGGAATGAGCAGTTCTTC,CAWSVRELAGGPNGNEQFF
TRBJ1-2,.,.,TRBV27,TGTGCCAGCAGTTTATCACCGGACTACTTATATGGCTACACCTTC,CASSLSPDYLYGYTF
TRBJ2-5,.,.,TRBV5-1,TGCGCCAGCAGCTTGGGAGTTTTGGAGACCCAGTACTTC,CASSLGVLETQYF
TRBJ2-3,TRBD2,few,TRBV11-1,TGTGCCAGCAGCCCCAGCGGGAGCGGGACAGATACGCAGTATTTT,CASSPSGSGTDTQYF
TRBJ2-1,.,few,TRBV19,TGTGCCCCGTCCCTTGTAGTCAGGGGAAACTACAATGAGCAGTTCTTC,CAPSLVVRGNYNEQFF
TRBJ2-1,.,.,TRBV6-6,TGTGCCAGCAGTTACTCGTTAAATGAGCAGTTCTTC,CASSYSLNEQFF
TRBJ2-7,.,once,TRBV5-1,TGCGCCAGCAGCCCTGACGGGTACGAGCAGTACTTC,CASSPDGYEQYF
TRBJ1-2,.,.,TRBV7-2,TGTGCCAGCAGCACATCCTGGGGGGGCACCAACTATGGCTACACCTTC,CASSTSWGGTNYGYTF
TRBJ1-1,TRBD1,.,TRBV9,TGTGCCAGCAGCGCGGGACAGGGAACTGAAGCTTTCTTT,CASSAGQGTEAFF
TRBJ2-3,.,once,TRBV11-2,TGTGCCAGCAGCTTAGATTTCGAGGGACTTAGCACAGATACGCAGTATTTT,CASSLDFEGLSTDTQYF
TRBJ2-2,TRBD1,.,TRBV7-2,TGTGCCAGCAGACCTACAGGGGGCAACGGGGAGCTGTTTTTT,CASRPTGGNGELFF
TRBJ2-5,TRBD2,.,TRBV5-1,TGCGCCAGCAGCTTGGCACTAGCGGGGAAAGAGACCCAGTACTTC,CASSLALAGKETQYF
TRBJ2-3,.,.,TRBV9,TGTGCCAGCAGCGTAGACGATTTCACGGGGGCAGATACGCAGTATTTT,CASSVDDFTGADTQYF
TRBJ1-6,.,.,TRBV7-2,TGTGCCAGCAGAGTAAAACAGCTTAAACGATCACCCCTCCACTTT,CASRVKQLKRSPLHF
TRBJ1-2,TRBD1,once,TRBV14,TGTGCCAGCAGCCAAGCCATCGGACAGGGTGCTGGCTACACCTTC,CASSQAIGQGAGYTF
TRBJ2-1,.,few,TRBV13,TGTGCCAGCAGCTCGCTAAATTTGGCTAGAGCGAATGAGCAGTTCTTC,CASSSLNLARANEQFF
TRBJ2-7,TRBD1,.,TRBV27,TGTGCCAGCAGTTTATCAGGACAGGACGAGCAGTACTTC,CASSLSGQDEQYF
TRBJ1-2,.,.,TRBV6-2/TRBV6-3,TGTGCCAGCAGTTGGGATGAACGGGGAAACTATGGCTACACCTTC,CASSWDERGNYGYTF
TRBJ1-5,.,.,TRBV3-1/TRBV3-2,TGTGCCAGCAGCCAAATGGGAGCGGCCAATCAGCCCCAGCATTTT,CASSQMGAANQPQHF
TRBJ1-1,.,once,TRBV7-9,TGTGCCAGCAGCCTAGACGGGGGGAGAGGAGGAACTGAAGCTTTCTTT,CASSLDGGRGGTEAFF
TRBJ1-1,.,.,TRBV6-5,TGTGCCAGCAGTTACTCCGGGGACATGAACACTGAAGCTTTCTTT,CASSYSGDMNTEAFF